The 22 T cell receptor beta chains below were found in one sample sequenced in a study of response to subunit inactivated influenza vaccine listed by TCRdb under 2018. Library preparation used RT-PCR. Sequencing used an Illumina HiSeq 2500. TCRdb passed the public sequencing reads through fastp at Q25 and MiXCR, retaining productive beta sequences. When rows share a CDR3 protein, they turn into one entry using the most common DNA and genes. The sample table lists a few hundred thousand distinct CDR3 sequences, 20% to 25% of them with a count of one. In total, the top ten clones hold about 9.4% of the sample. Sequenced material: PBMCs from blood, taken 21 months after vaccination. Receptors originate from a man aged 50 to 75 who received an inactivated influenza vaccine. Donor details come from another sample of the same person, matched by shared clones.

The CDR3 DNA reads as TGCGCCAGCAGCTTCCGGGACAGGGACACAGATACGCAGTATTTT. It encodes CASSFRDRDTDTQYF. The chain carries TRBV5-1 and TRBJ2-3; 9 nucleotides line up with TRBD1. V shed 2 bases and J 2 bases; nucleotides not matched to a gene: 3. Per germline, CDR1 SGHRS and CDR2 YFSETQ. The CDR3 extends over 15 amino acids. Based on the CDR3 plus reference TRBV5-1 and TRBJ2-3, the full variable domain is KAGVTQTPRYLIKTRGQQVTLSCSPISGHRSVSWYQQTPGQGLQFLFEYFSETQRNKGNFPGRFSGRQFSNSRSEMNVSTLELGDSALYLCASSFRDRDTDTQYFGPGTRLTVL.

V is TRBV7-8 and J is TRBJ2-4, with 11 bases identical to TRBD2. With V trimmed by 4 bases and J by 3 bases, 8 bases remained unmatched. CDR3 length equals 17 residues. From germline, CDR1 is SGHVS and CDR2 FQNEAQ. CDR3 region: CASSSPGLADIKNIQYF. The CDR3 nucleotides are TGTGCCAGCAGCTCACCGGGACTAGCGGACATCAAAAACATTCAGTACTTC.

This clonotype was counted between two and nine times. The chain couples TRBV4-2 to TRBJ1-2; weak D call: TRBD1 (6 bases). The CDR3 spans 16 residues. Germline V gene data show CDR1 as LGHNA and CDR2 as YNFKEQ. V gave up 0 bases and J gave up 6 bases, with 17 bases separating them. This CDR3 reads CASSQESGVPTHGYTF. The DNA of the CDR3 is TGTGCCAGCAGCCAAGAGTCAGGGGTGCCCACCCATGGCTACACCTTC.

This clonotype occurred a few times. It is likely a read error, because the conserved phenylalanine at the end of the CDR3 is missing. The rearrangement links TRBV20-1 to TRBJ1-1, with a possible D match to TRBD1 (6 bases). Between the trimmed V and J ends, which lost 2 bases and 3 bases, there was a span of 10 bases. Germline loops: CDR1 DFQATT, CDR2 SNEGSKA (reference sequence). The CDR3 extends over 13 amino acids. The DNA of the CDR3 is TGCAGTGCTAGACGGACAGATTACACTGAAGCTTTCTAT. Its translation: CSARRTDYTEAFY.

This clonotype was seen only a few times. The chain links TRBV4-2 to TRBJ2-7; D may be TRBD1 (6 bases). Per germline, CDR1 LGHNA and CDR2 YNFKEQ. Trimming pared 3 bases from V and 1 base from J, leaving 16 bases between. This CDR3 is built from 16 residues. The CDR3, as DNA: TGTGCCAGCAGCCAGGACCCCCGCAGGGGATCCTACGAGCAGTACTTC. Translating it yields CASSQDPRRGSYEQYF.

The rearrangement uses TRBV4-3 and TRBJ2-3, with D maybe TRBD1 (5 bases). The CDR3 is made up of 13 amino acids. With 4 bases removed from V and 1 base from J, the gap between germline ends came to 6 bases. Germline CDR1 LGHNA, CDR2 YSLEER. The CDR3: CASSPRGTDTQYF. DNA for the CDR3: TGCGCCAGCAGCCCCAGGGGCACAGATACGCAGTATTTT.

The V and J genes are TRBV20-1 and TRBJ1-6; D not certain. Germline V gene lookup returns CDR1 DFQATT and CDR2 SNEGSKA (reference sequence). The CDR3 is 13 amino acids. V lost 3 bases to trimming and J lost 4 bases, with 7 bases between them. In DNA form, the CDR3 reads TGCAGTGCTAGGGGCCAGTATAATTCACCCCTCCACTTT. Translation: CSARGQYNSPLHF.

This clonotype turned up a few times. The genes are TRBV15 and TRBJ2-3, with TRBD2 matching 8 bases. V was clipped by 2 bases and J by 2 bases; unmatched bases: 3. There are 15 residues in the CDR3. Germline V gene data show CDR1 as LNHNV and CDR2 as YYDKDF (reference sequence). The CDR3 reads CATSRQTSDTDTQYF. DNA for the CDR3: TGTGCCACCAGCAGACAGACTAGCGACACAGATACGCAGTATTTT.

This clonotype was seen a handful of times. The chain uses TRBV29-1 and TRBJ1-2, with 7 positions matching TRBD1. Losses at the gene ends were 7 bases for V and 10 bases for J; bases not matched to a gene: 12. Germline-derived CDR1 and CDR2 are SQVTM and ANQGSEA. The CDR3 has 12 residues. CDR3 region: CSALDRETDYTF. DNA for the CDR3: TGCAGCGCCCTCGACAGGGAAACTGACTACACCTTC.

The chain has TRBV10-3 and TRBJ2-5; maybe TRBD2 (7 bases). V was cut by 0 bases and J by 5 bases, with 16 bases left in between. CDR1 and CDR2 (germline): ENHRY, SYGVKD. The CDR3 runs to 16 residues. Written as DNA, the CDR3 is TGTGCCATCAGTGAGTCTGCGGGGGCGCGATTTGAGACCCAGTACTTC. Encoded protein: CAISESAGARFETQYF.

This rearrangement joins TRBV20-1 to TRBJ2-3; 8 bases map to TRBD2. The germline V gene has CDR1 DFQATT and CDR2 SNEGSKA (reference sequence). The CDR3 is 15 residues long. Trimming removed 3 bases from V and 6 bases from J; junction bases left unmatched: 11. Here the CDR3 reads CSASTGTSPGDTQYF. CDR3 sequence (DNA): TGCAGTGCTAGCACCGGGACTAGTCCGGGGGATACGCAGTATTTT.

The table lists this clonotype with many counts. The chain recombines TRBV12-2 with TRBJ1-6; the table's D call, TRBD1, has no DNA check behind it. TRBV12-2 is termed a pseudogene. The CDR3 length is 15 residues. The CDR3 coding sequence is TGTGCAAGTCGCTTACACCGGGACGTCGATTCACCCCTCCACTTT. Translation: CASRLHRDVDSPLHF.

The chain recombines TRBV4-3 with TRBJ1-6; 10 bases fit TRBD1. CDR1 LGHNA and CDR2 YSLEER come from the germline V gene. CDR3 length: 18 residues. The junction had 9 bases not matched to a gene; V was cut back by 4 bases and J by 3 bases. Here the CDR3 reads CASSPTGGTTLYNSPLHF. The CDR3 DNA reads as TGCGCCAGCAGCCCGACAGGGGGCACAACCCTCTATAATTCACCCCTCCACTTT.

The CDR3 is CASGSSPNYGYTF. The CDR3, as DNA: TGTGCTAGTGGTTCCAGTCCTAACTATGGCTACACCTTC. The chain links TRBV12-5 to TRBJ1-2; no clear D. V was clipped by 4 bases and J by 0 bases, with 6 bases between them. Per the germline V gene, CDR1 is LGHNT and CDR2 is FRNRAP. This CDR3 is 13 amino acids long.

This chain joins TRBV11-2 and TRBJ1-2, with a possible D match to TRBD1 (6 bases). The V and J ends lost 4 bases and 0 bases respectively, with 15 bases between them. The CDR3 extends over 16 amino acids. CDR1 and CDR2 from the germline V gene are SGHAT and FQNNGV. The CDR3 DNA sequence: TGTGCCAGCAGCTCAGCGGGACAAAACCCTAACTATGGCTACACCTTC. It yields the protein CASSSAGQNPNYGYTF.

Concerning this clonotype: Sequence at one end of the junction differs from germline and may be a read error. This chain connects TRBV11-2 to TRBJ1-2; weak D call: TRBD1 (6 bases). The CDR3 has 12 residues. The germline gives CDR1 SGHAT, CDR2 FQNNGV. The CDR3 sequence is CASSPGGYDYTF. DNA for the CDR3: TGTGCCAGCAGCCCCGGGGGCTATGACTACACCTTC.

This clonotype was recorded many times. CDR3 DNA sequence: TGCAGTGCCATTCGAGGACAGGTAGGGGATTCACCCCTCCACTTT. As protein: CSAIRGQVGDSPLHF. This sequence joins TRBV20-1 and TRBJ1-6; 7 nucleotides agree with TRBD1. Germline V CDR1 and CDR2: DFQATT, SNEGSKA (reference sequence). The ends lost 6 bases at V and 8 bases at J; junction bases unmatched: 13. The CDR3 is 15 amino acids.

This clonotype was observed a few times. The CDR3 is CASSPTSGRRYEQFF. The CDR3 DNA is TGTGCCAGCAGCCCGACTAGCGGGAGACGGTATGAGCAGTTCTTC. This sequence joins TRBV7-9 and TRBJ2-1, with TRBD2 matching 12 bases. This CDR3 contains 15 residues. The V and J ends lost 5 bases and 8 bases, in that order; junction bases with no gene match: 7. In germline, CDR1 is SEHNR, CDR2 FQNEAQ (reference sequence).

This clonotype was counted between two and nine times. The chain carries TRBV6-6 and TRBJ1-5; D remains ambiguous. The CDR3 is 11 amino acids. V dropped 4 bases and J dropped 7 bases, with 5 bases sitting between them. Germline V CDR1 and CDR2: MNHNY, SVGAGI (reference sequence). The CDR3 coding sequence is TGTGCCAGCAGTTCTGACCAGCCCCAGCATTTT. Translation gives CASSSDQPQHF.

This clonotype was recorded a few times. The chain has TRBV6-2 or TRBV6-3 and TRBJ2-7; TRBD1 matches 9 bases. Germline CDR1 is MNHEY and CDR2 is SVGEGT. V shed 8 bases, J shed 6 bases, and the junction held 8 bases outside the gene matches. This CDR3 region has 13 residues. CDR3 sequence: CASARTGVIEQYF. The CDR3 DNA follows: TGTGCCAGCGCTCGGACAGGGGTGATCGAGCAGTACTTC.

This clonotype is a singleton in its sample. The chain has TRBV6-1 and TRBJ2-7, with no clear D. The V end was cut by 1 base, the J end by 0 bases, with 13 bases between. The CDR3 has 16 amino acids. Germline CDR1 reads MNHNS; CDR2 reads SASEGT. The CDR3: CASSEEFSWSSYEQYF. The CDR3 bases are TGTGCCAGCAGTGAAGAATTCTCGTGGAGCTCCTACGAGCAGTACTTC.

This clonotype was seen a few times. The gene calls are TRBV28 and TRBJ1-2; D gene unclear. Per germline, CDR1 MDHEN and CDR2 SYDVKM. Trimming stripped 5 bases from V and 4 bases from J, with 14 bases between. This CDR3 is built from 14 residues. The CDR3, as DNA: TGTGCCAGCAGTCCCACGCCGAGTGGCTATGGCTACACCTTC. Translation gives CASSPTPSGYGYTF.